One and the same sample provided the 27 T cell receptor beta chains below, sequenced in a study of T-cell reconstitution after alpha-beta-depleted transplantation in children. It was with unique molecular identifiers that the TCRbeta library was prepared. TCRdb re-derived calls from the PCR reads in MiXCR, one entry per CDR3 protein. The sample shows a few hundred thousand distinct CDR3 sequences, 10% of them seen only once. The sample was PBMCs from the stem cell graft donor, taken from the stem cell graft. The receptors were gathered from a human donor who donated a stem cell graft to a child with acute lymphoblastic leukemia.

This clonotype has only a few counts. DNA for the CDR3: TGTGCCAGCAGTGCTGCCAGCGGGAGGAACAATGAGCAGTTCTTC. Translating it yields CASSAASGRNNEQFF. This rearrangement joins TRBV2 to TRBJ2-1; 9 positions agree with TRBD2. There are 15 residues in the CDR3. V lost 4 bases and J lost 5; bases outside the gene matches: 6. Germline V CDR1 and CDR2: SNHLY, FYNNEI.

This rearrangement joins TRBV29-1 to TRBJ2-1; 16 bases map to TRBD2. Germline V gene sequence: CDR1 SQVTM, CDR2 ANQGSEA. Trimming removed 5 bases from V and 9 bases from J; junction bases left unmatched: 16. CDR3 length: 18 amino acids. The CDR3 protein is CSVYGTSGRARVPSEQFF. The CDR3 nucleotides read TGCAGCGTTTACGGGACTAGCGGGAGGGCCCGGGTACCTAGTGAGCAGTTCTTC.

This clonotype was seen a few times. The J gene is TRBJ1-1, the V gene TRBV6-5; D possibly corresponds to TRBD1 (5 bases). Germline CDR1 is MNHEY and CDR2 is SVGAGI. The CDR3 extends over 14 amino acids. V dropped 2 bases and J dropped 1 base, with 8 bases sitting between them. The CDR3 bases are TGTGCCAGCAGTTACCCGGGACGGAACACTGAAGCTTTCTTT. This sequence encodes CASSYPGRNTEAFF.

This clonotype was detected only a few times. The chain is built from TRBV10-3 and TRBJ1-2; D ambiguous. V was trimmed by 10 bases and J by 7 bases, leaving 16 bases between them. Germline assignment: CDR1 ENHRY and CDR2 SYGVKD. The CDR3 contains 12 residues. As DNA, the CDR3 is TGTGCCACCTTGGGGTATATGGGTGGCTACACCTTC. Amino acid sequence: CATLGYMGGYTF.

This clonotype came up a few times. This CDR3 is CASRGTGTGLSHNSYEQYF. In nucleotides, the CDR3 is TGCGCCAGCAGGGGAACCGGGACAGGCTTGAGCCATAACTCCTACGAGCAGTACTTC. The chain carries TRBV10-2 and TRBJ2-7; 8 positions agree with TRBD1. The V gene end was trimmed by 6 bases and the J gene end by 0 bases; junction bases not matched to a gene: 19. CDR3 size: 19 residues. Per the germline V gene, CDR1 is WSHSY and CDR2 is SAAADI.

This chain uses TRBV20-1 with TRBJ2-7; tentatively, D is TRBD1 (6 bases). The CDR3 is 16 residues long. Germline loops: CDR1 DFQATT, CDR2 SNEGSKA (reference sequence). V gave up 0 bases and J gave up 2 bases, with 17 bases separating them. The DNA for the CDR3 is TGCAGTGCTAGAGATCCCTACCGGACAGAAACCTACGAGCAGTACTTC. Its protein is CSARDPYRTETYEQYF.

DNA of the CDR3: TGTGCCAGCACAGGGTTGGGGGACAGATACTACAATGAGCAGTTCTTC. Its protein product is CASTGLGDRYYNEQFF. This chain links TRBV28 with TRBJ2-1; 7 bases fit TRBD1. The CDR3 has 16 residues. Germline values: CDR1 MDHEN, CDR2 SYDVKM. The J segment lost 3 bases and the V segment lost 7 bases, leaving 12 bases of the junction unmatched.

The table lists this clonotype with a few counts. This rearrangement joins TRBV20-1 to TRBJ2-3, with D possibly being TRBD1 or TRBD2 (6 bases each). CDR1 DFQATT and CDR2 SNEGSKA come from the germline V gene (reference sequence). The length of the CDR3 is 17 residues. Trimming cost V 6 bases and J 0 bases, with 22 bases left between them. CDR3 loop: CSAYRAFGGGSTDTQYF. DNA for the CDR3: TGCAGTGCATATCGGGCGTTCGGAGGGGGTAGCACAGATACGCAGTATTTT.

This clonotype came up a few times. The chain is built from TRBV28 and TRBJ2-7; weak D call: TRBD1 (6 bases). V lost 7 bases, J lost 2 bases, and 12 bases lay in between. The CDR3 length is 13 residues. Germline-derived CDR1 and CDR2 are MDHEN and SYDVKM. The CDR3 reads CASIGTPTYEQYF. The CDR3 DNA is TGTGCCAGCATCGGGACACCAACCTACGAGCAGTACTTC.

This clonotype was seen ten or more times. The chain couples TRBV6-2 or TRBV6-3 to TRBJ2-5, with TRBD1 matching 7 bases. The V gene's germline CDR1 is MNHEY and CDR2 SVGEGT. With 7 bases clipped from V and 1 base from J, the junction kept 6 bases outside the gene matches. The CDR3 covers 14 residues. The CDR3 sequence is CASNPRDSQETQYF. Written as DNA, the CDR3 is TGTGCCAGCAATCCTCGGGACAGCCAAGAGACCCAGTACTTC.

This clonotype was seen more than once but under ten times. This chain joins TRBV15 and TRBJ1-5; D unclear. V lost 0 bases to trimming and J lost 15 bases, with 21 bases between them. CDR3 size: 15 residues. Germline CDR1 is LNHNV and CDR2 is YYDKDF (reference sequence). The CDR3 sequence: CATSRDELLAGYRHF. The CDR3 DNA is TGTGCCACCAGCAGAGATGAACTTCTCGCGGGTTATCGGCATTTT. Supplemented by reference TRBV15 and TRBJ1-5, the full variable domain reads DAMVIQNPRYQVTQFGKPVTLSCSQTLNHNVMYWYQQKSSQAPKLLFHYYDKDFNNEADTPDNFQSRRPNTSFCFLDIRSPGLGDTAMYLCATSRDELLAGYRHFGDGTRLSIL.

This clonotype occurred a few times. This chain links TRBV4-2 with TRBJ2-4, with D hard to call. The germline gives CDR1 LGHNA, CDR2 YNFKEQ. Trimming shortened V by 1 base and J by 2 bases, and 9 bases separated the two germline ends. The CDR3 length is 15 residues. The CDR3: CASSQGLVSKNIQYF. CDR3 in DNA: TGTGCCAGCAGCCAAGGTCTAGTTTCCAAAAACATTCAGTACTTC.

The chain joins TRBV11-1 to TRBJ2-6; D uncertain. V shed 1 base and J shed 4 bases, with 17 bases lying between them. Germline-derived CDR1 and CDR2 are SGHAT and FQDESV (reference sequence). The CDR3 has 18 residues. CDR3 in DNA: TGTGCCAGCAGCTTAGTACGCAGTGGGGTTTCGGGGGCCAACGTCCTGACTTTC. Its protein product is CASSLVRSGVSGANVLTF.

This CDR3 reads CASTQGEGTEAFF. DNA of the CDR3: TGCGCCAGCACCCAGGGAGAGGGAACTGAAGCTTTCTTT. The chain employs TRBV4-1 and TRBJ1-1; a possible D gene is TRBD1 (5 bases). The CDR3 covers 13 residues. CDR1 and CDR2 from the germline V gene are MGHRA and YSYEKL. The V end was cut by 7 bases, the J end by 5 bases, with 14 bases between.

A few counts support this clonotype. The chain employs TRBV25-1 and TRBJ2-3, with 11 bases aligning to TRBD2. The germline V gene has CDR1 MGHDK and CDR2 SYGVNS. CDR3 length: 14 amino acids. The V segment lost 5 bases and the J segment 6 bases; nucleotides outside the gene matches: 4. CDR3 bases: TGTGCCAGCAGTACTAGCGGGAGCGACGATACGCAGTATTTT. It is translated as CASSTSGSDDTQYF.

The genes are TRBV12-3 or TRBV12-4 and TRBJ2-4; 11 bases agree with TRBD1. Germline trimming cut 7 bases from V and 6 bases from J; bases unmatched to any gene: 5. The CDR3 spans 14 residues. This chain's CDR3 is CASMWTGGRNIQYF. CDR3 nucleotides: TGTGCCAGCATGTGGACAGGGGGCCGAAACATTCAGTACTTC.

V gene TRBV20-1 combines with J gene TRBJ2-3; 8 nucleotides align to TRBD2. Unmatched junction bases numbered 10, after V lost 2 bases and J lost 3 bases. CDR3 length: 16 amino acids. The germline CDR1 and CDR2 sequences are DFQATT and SNEGSKA (reference sequence). In nucleotides, the CDR3 is TGCAGTGCTAGAATTACTAGCGGCACTCCTACAGATACGCAGTATTTT. Its translation is CSARITSGTPTDTQYF.

This clonotype came up a few times. V usage is TRBV7-9 and J usage is TRBJ2-2; no clear D. Germline V lookup: CDR1 SEHNR, CDR2 FQNEAQ (reference sequence). The CDR3 is 13 amino acids. With 0 bases removed from V and 5 bases from J, the gap between germline ends came to 4 bases. DNA for the CDR3: TGTGCCAGCAGCTTAGCTTGGACCGGGGAGCTGTTTTTT. Its translation is CASSLAWTGELFF. Variable domain in full (rest from reference TRBV7-9 and TRBJ2-2): DTGVSQNPRHKITKRGQNVTFRCDPISEHNRLYWYRQTLGQGPEFLTYFQNEAQLEKSRLLSDRFSAERPKGSFSTLEIQRTEQGDSAMYLCASSLAWTGELFFGEGSRLTVL.

This clonotype was detected ten times or more. The gene calls are TRBV11-3 and TRBJ2-2; possible D gene TRBD2, 5 bases. This CDR3 is built from 14 residues. Germline CDR1 SGHNT, CDR2 YENEEA. Trimming shortened V by 3 bases and J by 6 bases, and 11 bases separated the two germline ends. The CDR3 reads CASSFARGPGELFF. CDR3 DNA: TGTGCCAGCAGCTTTGCCCGGGGTCCCGGGGAGCTGTTTTTT. The full variable domain, with the rest looked up from reference TRBV11-3 and TRBJ2-2, is EAGVVQSPRYKIIEKKQPVAFWCNPISGHNTLYWYLQNLGQGPELLIRYENEEAVDDSQLPKDRFSAERLKGVDSTLKIQPAELGDSAVYLCASSFARGPGELFFGEGSRLTVL.

This clonotype was counted many times. This chain links TRBV7-8 with TRBJ1-5, with no clear D. V lost 1 base and J 4 bases, leaving 5 bases between the germline ends. CDR3 length: 13 residues. Germline CDR1 SGHVS, CDR2 FQNEAQ. For the CDR3, the DNA is TGTGCCAGCAGCTTAGGAGAGAATCAGCCCCAGCATTTT. This encodes CASSLGENQPQHF. Drawing the rest from reference TRBV7-8 and TRBJ1-5, the complete variable domain is GAGVSQSPRYKVAKRGQDVALRCDPISGHVSLFWYQQALGQGPEFLTYFQNEAQLDKSGLPSDRFFAERPEGSVSTLKIQRTQQEDSAVYLCASSLGENQPQHFGDGTRLSIL.

This clonotype was seen a few times. The CDR3 nucleotides are TGTGCCAGCAGCCGGACAGGGGGCCAATACGAGCAGTACTTC. Protein product: CASSRTGGQYEQYF. The genes are TRBV7-2 and TRBJ2-7, with TRBD1 matching 11 bases. V lost 5 bases to trimming and J lost 4 bases; unmatched junction nucleotides: 4. This CDR3 is built from 14 residues. Germline V CDR1 and CDR2: SGHTA, FQGNSA. Variable domain in full (rest from reference TRBV7-2 and TRBJ2-7): GAGVSQSPSNKVTEKGKDVELRCDPISGHTALYWYRQSLGQGLEFLIYFQGNSAPDKSGLPSDRFSAERTGGSVSTLTIQRTQQEDSAVYLCASSRTGGQYEQYFGPGTRLTVT.

The rearrangement uses TRBV12-3 or TRBV12-4 and TRBJ1-2; 10 bases fit TRBD1. The CDR3 extends over 13 amino acids. The CDR3, as DNA: TGTGCAAGCTGTCGACAGGGGGCATATGGCTACACCTTC. Encoded protein: CASCRQGAYGYTF.

This clonotype was recorded a few times. This chain joins TRBV10-3 and TRBJ1-1; no firm D call. Germline V lookup: CDR1 ENHRY, CDR2 SYGVKD. This CDR3 spans 13 amino acids. Deletions cut 4 bases from V and 0 bases from J, with 6 bases between. The CDR3 DNA reads as TGTGCCATCAGTGGGGCCGTGAACACTGAAGCTTTCTTT. Residues: CAISGAVNTEAFF.

This clonotype was seen ten or more times. The chain employs TRBV28 and TRBJ2-1; 13 bases are a match to TRBD2. Looked up from germline, CDR1 is MDHEN and CDR2 is SYDVKM. Trimming removed 5 bases from V and 8 bases from J; junction bases left unmatched: 9. This CDR3 is 16 amino acids long. The CDR3 bases are TGTGCCAGCAGTGCCTGGACTAGCGGGGGCAGCGATGAGCAGTTCTTC. Protein sequence: CASSAWTSGGSDEQFF.

This clonotype turned up a few times. The rearrangement links TRBV4-1 to TRBJ1-2, with D perhaps TRBD1 (5 bases). The germline gives CDR1 MGHRA, CDR2 YSYEKL. The CDR3 is made up of 15 amino acids. V lost 4 bases to trimming and J lost 4 bases, with 16 bases between them. CDR3 in DNA: TGCGCCAGCAGCCCTACGACTCAGGGCGGCTATGGCTACACCTTC. As protein: CASSPTTQGGYGYTF.

The table lists this clonotype with a few counts. This chain uses TRBV28 with TRBJ2-7; D tentatively fits TRBD1 or TRBD2 (6 bases each). The germline V gene has CDR1 MDHEN and CDR2 SYDVKM. This CDR3 spans 14 amino acids. The V end lost 5 bases, the J end lost 2 bases, and 13 bases lay between the germline ends. The CDR3 sequence: CASSDRRGTYEQYF. The CDR3 nucleotides are TGTGCCAGCAGTGACAGGAGGGGAACCTACGAGCAGTACTTC.

The rearrangement links TRBV20-1 to TRBJ2-7; 9 positions agree with TRBD2. CDR1 and CDR2 from the germline V gene are DFQATT and SNEGSKA (reference sequence). This CDR3 has 14 amino acids. V lost 1 base, J lost 4 bases, and 5 bases stayed unmatched. The CDR3 DNA follows: TGCAGTGCTAGAGGCCTAGCGGGATGGTACGAGCAGTACTTC. As protein: CSARGLAGWYEQYF.